This T cell receptor (beta chain) was obtained from a study of regulatory T cells in long-lasting Graves disease. Details on this clonotype: Its target is unknown.

Study findings and constraints: Favoring TRBV28, TRBJ1-2 and TRBJ2-5 was a feature seen in persistent disease.

According to the study, TCR beta libraries were built with iRepertoire HTBI primers and CDR3-region Arm-PCR. Via MiXCR, TCRdb re-called the multiplex PCR reads, giving one row per CDR3 protein. Among 400,000 or so distinct CDR3 sequences listed, around 22% were seen once. This CDR3 is 16 amino acids long. Trimming pared 0 bases from V and 1 base from J, leaving 11 bases between. Germline V CDR1 and CDR2: SNHLY, FYNNEI. Specified time point: persistent/refractory GD, antithyroid drugs over 5 years with positive TRAb. Scientists built the TCR library using RNA that was extracted from PBMCs. The TCR comes from a female donor with Graves disease. The chain has TRBV2 and TRBJ2-3; D is ambiguous. The sample in question was peripheral blood mononuclear cells (PBMCs), obtained when the disease was refractory, from a patient treated with antithyroid drugs. CDR3 protein: CASSEARGTRTDTQYF. The CDR3 DNA reads TGTGCCAGCAGTGAAGCTAGAGGAACCCGCACAGATACGCAGTATTTT. Variable domain in full (rest from reference TRBV2 and TRBJ2-3): EPEVTQTPSHQVTQMGQEVILRCVPISNHLYFYWYRQILGQKVEFLVSFYNNEISEKSEIFDDQFSVERPDGSNFTLKIRSTKLEDSAMYFCASSEARGTRTDTQYFGPGTRLTVL.